This T cell receptor beta chain was documented in a study of blood T cells in healthy people across ages. Germline CDR1 and CDR2: SGHDN and FVKESK. V lost 0 bases and J lost 7; bases outside the gene matches: 10. The CDR3 totals 18 residues. This clonotype was picked up a small number of times. The antigen remains undetermined. Together with a sample-barcoded 5' primer, a J-beta primer mix was included in a second PCR lasting roughly 6 to 12 cycles. TCRdb fed the 5' RACE reads into MiXCR, producing one record per CDR3 protein. The table lists 1,500,000 or so distinct CDR3 sequences, about 42% of them singletons. Study results and caveats: Higher diversity, along with more naive CD4+ cells, distinguished long-lived donors from aged donors.

The chain employs TRBV14 and TRBJ2-1, with 12 bases that match TRBD2. Material for sequencing was blood. The source is a woman younger than 30 in good health. The CDR3 DNA sequence: TGTGCCAGCAGCCAAGAGTCCCTCCGACTAGCGGGGGATAATGAGCAGTTCTTC. Translating gives CASSQESLRLAGDNEQFF.